This TCR beta chain comes out of a study of T cells in Graves' hyperthyroidism and ophthalmopathy. For this clonotype: Its antigen is still unknown. The conserved final phenylalanine or tryptophan is absent from the CDR3, which likely points to a read error.

Whole-study findings and limits: Most clonotypes expanded in thyroid above 0.001 were likewise present in blood. Using 13 V-J features, a model discriminated ophthalmopathy from stable hyperthyroidism.

The TCR beta CDR3 regions underwent amplification using RNA transcripts as the source. The HTBI primer set was used in a first-round RT-PCR of the TCR CDR3. Each CDR3 protein is one row after TCRdb ran MiXCR on the multiplex PCR reads. The sample shows roughly 570,000 distinct CDR3 sequences, around 46% of them seen only once. V gave up 5 bases and J gave up 1 base, with 20 bases separating them. This CDR3 has 17 residues. Germline CDR1 SGHVS, CDR2 FQNEAQ. This TCR was sampled from an adult woman with Graves' disease, either hyperthyroidism or ophthalmopathy (not recorded which). The source material was peripheral blood or thyroid tissue (not recorded which). The V gene is TRBV7-8, the J gene TRBJ1-1, with a possible D match to TRBD1 (5 bases). The CDR3: CASSPPGLEVGNTEAFL. As DNA, the CDR3 is TGTGCCAGCAGCCCCCCGGGACTGGAAGTCGGGAACACTGAAGCTTTCCTT.